One and the same sample provided the 10 T cell receptor beta chains below, sequenced in a study of early stage breast cancer tumors. The repertoire was sequenced with immunoSEQ multiplex PCR; TCRdb's copy has only in-frame clones and lacks some. The data show about 7,600 clones, around 60% seen once. Sample: breast tumor tissue. The receptors were gathered from a person aged 65 to 85 with breast cancer.

This clone has a handful of counts. The chain couples TRBV2 to TRBJ1-6; 7 bases fit TRBD1. CDR1 and CDR2 from the germline V gene are SNHLY and FYNNEI. The trim removed 2 bases at V and 8 bases at J, leaving 6 bases unmatched. CDR3 length equals 15 residues. This CDR3 is CASSEWGTVDSPLHF. DNA for the CDR3: TGTGCCAGCAGTGAATGGGGGACAGTTGATTCACCCCTCCACTTT.

Within the sample, this clone is medium-sized. The chain uses TRBV5-1 and TRBJ2-1; 8 nucleotides line up with TRBD2. The CDR3 covers 15 residues. The V gene's germline CDR1 is SGHRS and CDR2 YFSETQ. V shed 0 bases and J 6 bases; nucleotides not matched to a gene: 5. The CDR3 spells CASSLAGLDGNEQFF. The CDR3 nucleotides are TGCGCCAGCAGCTTGGCGGGACTAGATGGCAATGAGCAGTTCTTC.

V gene TRBV9 combines with J gene TRBJ2-3; D is perhaps TRBD2 (6 bases). Germline lookup yields CDR1 SGDLS and CDR2 YYNGEE. The CDR3 covers 16 residues. Trimming cost V 3 bases and J 7 bases, with 21 bases left between them. The CDR3 nucleotides read TGTGCCAGCAGCGGGGTCGGGGGTTCAAGGGTCTATACGCAGTATTTT. This sequence encodes CASSGVGGSRVYTQYF. Filled out from reference TRBV9 and TRBJ2-3, the complete variable domain reads DSGVTQTPKHLITATGQRVTLRCSPRSGDLSVYWYQQSLDQGLQFLIQYYNGEERAKGNILERFSAQQFPDLHSELNLSSLELGDSALYFCASSGVGGSRVYTQYFGPGTRLTVL.

The CDR3 DNA reads as TGTGCCAGCAGCCTTTTTAGCTCCTACGAGCAGTACTTC. It is translated as CASSLFSSYEQYF. This chain joins TRBV7-9 and TRBJ2-7, with D uncertain. The CDR3 length is 13 residues. Trimming shortened V by 5 bases and J by 0 bases, and 8 bases separated the two germline ends. Germline loops: CDR1 SEHNR, CDR2 FQNEAQ (reference sequence).

This clone was recorded once. The chain couples TRBV6-1 to TRBJ1-3, with TRBD1 matching over 7 bases. Germline V gives CDR1 MNHNS, CDR2 SASEGT. This CDR3 has 16 residues. The V gene end was trimmed by 4 bases and the J gene end by 0 bases; junction bases not matched to a gene: 6. CDR3 protein: CASSVTGADSGNTIYF. CDR3 nucleotide sequence: TGTGCCAGCAGTGTAACAGGGGCCGACTCTGGAAACACCATATATTTT.

The chain links TRBV30 to TRBJ1-2, with D uncertain. CDR3 length: 12 residues. Trimming took 1 base from V and 8 from J, leaving 11 bases between them. Germline V gives CDR1 GTSNPN, CDR2 SVGIG (reference sequence). The CDR3 is CAWSAQTGGYTF. CDR3 sequence (DNA): TGTGCCTGGAGTGCCCAGACGGGGGGCTACACCTTC.

V gene TRBV2 combines with J gene TRBJ1-5, with 8 bases identical to TRBD1. J was trimmed by 6 bases and V by 6 bases; bases with no gene match: 16. CDR1 SNHLY and CDR2 FYNNEI come from the germline V gene. This CDR3 is built from 17 residues. DNA of the CDR3: TGTGCCAGCAGGAAGAGGGGCACGCAGGGGGCATTTCAGCCCCAGCATTTT. The encoded protein is CASRKRGTQGAFQPQHF.

In its sample, this clone ranks as medium-sized. The sample holds other DNA sequences that translate to the same CDR3. The rearrangement uses TRBV18 and TRBJ1-5; the match to TRBD1 covers 7 bases. Germline trimming cut 2 bases from V and 1 base from J; bases unmatched to any gene: 5. The CDR3 has 16 amino acids. Germline V gene sequence: CDR1 KGHSH, CDR2 LQKENI. The CDR3 region is CASSPTGDSSNQPQHF. In DNA form, the CDR3 reads TGTGCCAGCTCACCAACGGGGGACAGCAGCAATCAGCCCCAGCATTTT. Drawing the rest from reference TRBV18 and TRBJ1-5, the complete variable domain is NAGVMQNPRHLVRRRGQEARLRCSPMKGHSHVYWYRQLPEEGLKFMVYLQKENIIDESGMPKERFSAEFPKEGPSILRIQQVVRGDSAAYFCASSPTGDSSNQPQHFGDGTRLSIL.

This clone was found a few times. The V and J genes are TRBV11-2 and TRBJ1-5; D unresolved. Trimming removed 2 bases at V and 4 bases at J, with 6 bases between. CDR1 SGHAT and CDR2 FQNNGV come from the germline V gene. The CDR3 loop spans 13 amino acids. The CDR3, as DNA: TGTGCCAGCAGCTTAACGACAAATCAGCCCCAGCATTTT. It specifies CASSLTTNQPQHF.

The rearrangement links TRBV9 to TRBJ1-1; D gene unclear. The V and J ends lost 0 bases and 7 bases respectively, with 10 bases between them. The CDR3 covers 13 residues. Germline assignment: CDR1 SGDLS and CDR2 YYNGEE. The CDR3 nucleotides read TGTGCCAGCAGCGTAGATGTTCGGGGTGAAGCTTTCTTT. It codes for CASSVDVRGEAFF.